The clone carrying this TCR beta chain was counted ten times or more. Described time point: newly diagnosed GD, antithyroid drugs for less than 3 months. Isolated PBMC RNA provided the starting material for the TCR library. The data were taken from a study of regulatory T cells in long-lasting Graves disease. Relying on iRepertoire HTBI primers and Arm-PCR of CDR3 regions, the team built TCR beta libraries. Each CDR3 protein is one row after TCRdb ran MiXCR on the multiplex PCR reads. The sample holds hundreds of thousands of distinct CDR3 sequences, roughly 16% seen once. The sample was also reused in another study, on T cells in Graves' hyperthyroidism and ophthalmopathy.

The input for sequencing was peripheral blood mononuclear cells (PBMCs), taken at new diagnosis, from a patient treated with antithyroid drugs. The origin of this receptor is a woman aged 35-60 years with Graves disease.

This chain's CDR3 is CASSKRPQGLQMGYTF. The CDR3 DNA reads TGTGCCAGTAGTAAACGACCCCAGGGTTTGCAGATGGGCTACACCTTC. The chain carries TRBV19 and TRBJ1-2; tentative D call: TRBD1 (5 bases). CDR1 and CDR2 from the germline V gene are LNHDA and SQIVND (reference sequence). The V and J ends lost 4 bases and 8 bases respectively, with 23 bases between them. The CDR3 is 16 residues long.